Each of the 8 T cell receptor beta chains below was sequenced from the same sample in a study of identifying expanded T cells in peripheral blood. Sequencing used immunoSEQ multiplex PCR; TCRdb keeps in-frame clones, though not all of them. The data contain some 130,000 clones, 75% to 90% of them singletons. The specimen sequenced was blood. The receptors were sampled from a person aged 18 to 75 in good health.

The V and J genes are TRBV19 and TRBJ1-3; TRBD1 is a possible D gene (6 bases). Germline V CDR1 and CDR2: LNHDA, SQIVND (reference sequence). The V gene lost 5 bases and the J gene lost 0 bases, with 11 bases spanning the gap. The CDR3 has 15 amino acids. DNA of the CDR3: TGTGCCAGTAGTGTTCAGGGGAACTCTGGAAACACCATATATTTT. Translated: CASSVQGNSGNTIYF.

The V and J genes are TRBV5-6 and TRBJ2-7; 12 bases are shared with TRBD2. CDR1 is SGHDT, CDR2 YYEEEE, per germline. J gave up 3 bases and V 3 bases, and 4 bases lay outside the gene matches. This CDR3 contains 15 residues. This chain's CDR3 is CASSSQTSGGYEQYF. Here the CDR3 DNA reads TGTGCCAGCAGCTCCCAGACTAGCGGGGGCTACGAGCAGTACTTC.

V and J are TRBV30 and TRBJ1-3; D gene ambiguous. With 7 bases removed from V and 2 bases from J, the gap between germline ends came to 9 bases. The CDR3 has 12 residues. The germline gives CDR1 GTSNPN, CDR2 SVGIG (reference sequence). CDR3 protein: CAFRPPGNTIYF. CDR3 nucleotide sequence: TGTGCCTTCCGCCCCCCTGGAAACACCATATATTTT.

The chain employs TRBV9 and TRBJ1-6, with 7 bases that match TRBD1. V shed 4 bases, J shed 10 bases, and the junction held 11 bases outside the gene matches. The germline gives CDR1 SGDLS, CDR2 YYNGEE. CDR3 length equals 15 residues. The DNA of the CDR3 is TGTGCCAGCAGCTCTCCACCGGGACAGAAGTCACCCCTCCACTTT. Protein product: CASSSPPGQKSPLHF.

The chain joins TRBV9 to TRBJ2-7; tentatively, D is TRBD1 (6 bases). V shed 0 bases and J shed 4 bases, with 17 bases lying between them. The CDR3 is made up of 16 amino acids. CDR1 is SGDLS, CDR2 YYNGEE, per germline. CDR3 sequence reads: CASSVASGVRTYEQYF. As DNA, the CDR3 is TGTGCCAGCAGCGTAGCCTCAGGGGTGAGAACTTACGAGCAGTACTTC.

This sequence joins TRBV20-1 and TRBJ1-1; D may be TRBD1 (6 bases). The CDR3 is 11 residues long. CDR1 and CDR2 from the germline V gene are DFQATT and SNEGSKA (reference sequence). V was pared by 7 bases and J by 5 bases, with 11 bases between. The CDR3 bases are TGCAGTGTTACCCAGGGGACTGAAGCTTTCTTT. Its protein product is CSVTQGTEAFF.

Worth noting for this clone: This sample also contains other DNA sequences that code for the same CDR3. The genes are TRBV15 and TRBJ2-5; D uncertain. The CDR3 has 13 residues. The germline V and J ends were trimmed by 0 bases and 1 base, with 3 bases remaining between them. Germline V gene lookup returns CDR1 LNHNV and CDR2 YYDKDF (reference sequence). The CDR3, as DNA: TGTGCCACCAGCAGAGACACCCAAGAGACCCAGTACTTC. Translated, it gives CATSRDTQETQYF. The variable domain in full, completed from reference TRBV15 and TRBJ2-5, reads DAMVIQNPRYQVTQFGKPVTLSCSQTLNHNVMYWYQQKSSQAPKLLFHYYDKDFNNEADTPDNFQSRRPNTSFCFLDIRSPGLGDTAMYLCATSRDTQETQYFGPGTRLLVL.

This clone was detected once. CDR3 region: CASSPRQGNTEAFF. Written as DNA, the CDR3 is TGTGCCAGCAGCCCCCGACAGGGTAACACTGAAGCTTTCTTT. V and J are TRBV7-2 and TRBJ1-1, with TRBD1 identical over 7 bases. V shed 5 bases and J 2 bases; nucleotides not matched to a gene: 5. This CDR3 region has 14 residues. The germline CDR1 and CDR2 sequences are SGHTA and FQGNSA.